This T cell receptor beta chain was found in a study of T cell responses to AZD1222 COVID-19 vaccine. Overall study results and limits: Baseline serostatus was positive in only a handful of AZD1222 recipients.

Libraries were prepared by immunoSEQ multiplex PCR; TCRdb keeps only in-frame clonotypes and omits some of them. This table holds about 180,000 clones, around 90% found once. The CDR3 loop spans 15 amino acids. The ends were cut back, 0 bases at V and 5 bases at J, with 15 bases in the middle. Per the germline V gene, CDR1 is SGHDT and CDR2 is YYEEEE. In regard to this clone: Its cognate antigen is unknown.

V and J are TRBV5-6 and TRBJ2-7, with a tentative D call TRBD2 (6 bases). The sample here was peripheral blood, taken on day 0 of AZD1222 vaccination. This sequence was found in an adult in good health. The CDR3 here is CASSLDYRRGHEQYF. As DNA, the CDR3 is TGTGCCAGCAGCTTGGACTACAGGCGGGGCCACGAGCAGTACTTC.